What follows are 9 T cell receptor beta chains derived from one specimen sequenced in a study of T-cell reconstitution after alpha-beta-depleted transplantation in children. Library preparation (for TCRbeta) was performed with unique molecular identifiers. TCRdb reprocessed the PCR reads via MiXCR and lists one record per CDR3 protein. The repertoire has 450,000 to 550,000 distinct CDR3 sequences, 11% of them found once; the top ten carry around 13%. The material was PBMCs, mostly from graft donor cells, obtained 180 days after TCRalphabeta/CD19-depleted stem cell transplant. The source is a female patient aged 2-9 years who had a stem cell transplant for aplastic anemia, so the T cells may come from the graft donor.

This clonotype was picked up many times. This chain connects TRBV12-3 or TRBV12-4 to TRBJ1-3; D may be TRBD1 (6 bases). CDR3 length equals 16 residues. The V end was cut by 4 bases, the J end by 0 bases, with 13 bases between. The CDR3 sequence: CASSSPDRNSGNTIYF. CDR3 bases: TGTGCCAGCAGTTCGCCGGACAGAAACTCTGGAAACACCATATATTTT.

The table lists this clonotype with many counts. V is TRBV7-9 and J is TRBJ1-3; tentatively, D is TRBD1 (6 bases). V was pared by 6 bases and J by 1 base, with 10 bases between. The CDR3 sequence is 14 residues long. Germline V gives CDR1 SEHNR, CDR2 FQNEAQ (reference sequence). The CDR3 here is CASSYTGSGNTIYF. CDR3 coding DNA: TGTGCCAGCAGTTATACAGGGTCTGGAAACACCATATATTTT.

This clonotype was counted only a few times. CDR3 residues: CSAHRGLSQPQHF. The DNA of the CDR3 is TGCAGCGCCCATCGGGGCCTAAGTCAGCCCCAGCATTTT. This rearrangement joins TRBV20-1 to TRBJ1-5, with D possibly TRBD1 on 5 matching bases. CDR3 size: 13 residues. The germline CDR1 and CDR2 sequences are DFQATT and SNEGSKA (reference sequence).

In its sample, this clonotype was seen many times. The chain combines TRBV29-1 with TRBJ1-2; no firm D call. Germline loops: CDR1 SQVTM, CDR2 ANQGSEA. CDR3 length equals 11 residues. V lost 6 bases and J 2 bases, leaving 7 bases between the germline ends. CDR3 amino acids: CSVSENYGYTF. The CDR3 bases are TGCAGCGTCTCAGAGAACTATGGCTACACCTTC.

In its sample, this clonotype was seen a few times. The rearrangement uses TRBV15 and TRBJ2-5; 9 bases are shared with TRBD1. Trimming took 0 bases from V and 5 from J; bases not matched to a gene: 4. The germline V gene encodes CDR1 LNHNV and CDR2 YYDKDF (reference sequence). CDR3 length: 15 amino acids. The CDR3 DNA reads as TGTGCCACCAGCAGAGAGGGACAGGGCAGGGAGACCCAGTACTTC. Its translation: CATSREGQGRETQYF.

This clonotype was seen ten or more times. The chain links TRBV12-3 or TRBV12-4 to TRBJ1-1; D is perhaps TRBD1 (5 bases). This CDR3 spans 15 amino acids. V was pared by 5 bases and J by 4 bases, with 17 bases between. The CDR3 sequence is CASSRGETEGTEAFF. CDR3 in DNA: TGTGCCAGCAGTCGGGGTGAGACAGAGGGCACTGAAGCTTTCTTT.

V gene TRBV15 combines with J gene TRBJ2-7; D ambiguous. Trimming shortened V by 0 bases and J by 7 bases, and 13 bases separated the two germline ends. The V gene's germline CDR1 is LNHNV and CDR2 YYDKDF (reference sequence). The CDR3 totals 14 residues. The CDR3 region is CATSRDSSRSEQYV. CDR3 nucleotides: TGTGCCACCAGCAGAGATAGCAGCCGGTCAGAGCAGTACGTC.

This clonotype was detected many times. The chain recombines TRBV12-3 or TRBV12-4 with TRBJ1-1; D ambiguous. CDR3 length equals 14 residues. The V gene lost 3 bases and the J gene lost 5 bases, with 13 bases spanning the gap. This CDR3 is CASSFAGMGTEAFF. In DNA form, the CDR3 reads TGTGCCAGCAGTTTCGCGGGAATGGGGACTGAAGCTTTCTTT.

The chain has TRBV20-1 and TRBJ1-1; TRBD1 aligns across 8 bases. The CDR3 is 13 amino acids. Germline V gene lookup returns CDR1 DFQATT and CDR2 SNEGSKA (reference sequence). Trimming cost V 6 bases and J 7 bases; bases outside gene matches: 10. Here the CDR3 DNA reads TGCAGTGCCCCGACAGGGGCCAGGGGTGAAGCTTTCTTT. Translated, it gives CSAPTGARGEAFF.